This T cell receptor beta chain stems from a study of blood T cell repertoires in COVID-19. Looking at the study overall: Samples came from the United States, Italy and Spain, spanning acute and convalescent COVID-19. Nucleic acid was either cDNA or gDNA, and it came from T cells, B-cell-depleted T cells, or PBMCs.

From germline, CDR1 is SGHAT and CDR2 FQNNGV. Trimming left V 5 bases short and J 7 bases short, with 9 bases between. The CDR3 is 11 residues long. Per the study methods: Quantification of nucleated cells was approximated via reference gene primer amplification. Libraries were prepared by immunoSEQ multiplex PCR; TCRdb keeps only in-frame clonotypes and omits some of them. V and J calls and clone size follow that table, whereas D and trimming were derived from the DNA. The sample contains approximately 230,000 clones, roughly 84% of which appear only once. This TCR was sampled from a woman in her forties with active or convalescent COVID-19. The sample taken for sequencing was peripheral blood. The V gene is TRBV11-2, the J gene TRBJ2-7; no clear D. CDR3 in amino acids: CASSPRVEQYV. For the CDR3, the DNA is TGTGCCAGCAGCCCCCGGGTTGAGCAGTACGTC.